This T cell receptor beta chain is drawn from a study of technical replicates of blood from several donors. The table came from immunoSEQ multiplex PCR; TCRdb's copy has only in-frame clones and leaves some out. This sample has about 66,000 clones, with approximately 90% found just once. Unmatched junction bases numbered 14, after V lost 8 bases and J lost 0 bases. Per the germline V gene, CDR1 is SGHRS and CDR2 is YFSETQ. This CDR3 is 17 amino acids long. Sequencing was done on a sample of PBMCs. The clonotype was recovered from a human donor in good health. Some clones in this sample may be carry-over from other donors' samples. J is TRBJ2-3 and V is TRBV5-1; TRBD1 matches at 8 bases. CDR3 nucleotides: TGCGCCAGAAAAAGTAAAGAGGGACAGGTTAGCACAGATACGCAGTATTTT. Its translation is CARKSKEGQVSTDTQYF.